The TCR beta chain under discussion was sequenced for a study of shared clonotypes between healthy human individuals. Here immunoSEQ multiplex PCR was the method, and the copy in TCRdb shows in-frame clones only, minus some. The sample consists of some 2,400,000 clones, under 97% of them appearing once. The CDR3 has 11 amino acids. The germline V gene has CDR1 GTSNPN and CDR2 SVGIG (reference sequence). The V and J genes are TRBV30 and TRBJ2-5; D is unclear. With the DNA end fitting TRBJ2-7 better, the J assignment may be wrong. The receptor was isolated from a man between 18 and 29 years old in good health. The sequenced sample consisted of naive CD4+ T cells sorted from blood. This sample's subset: CD45RA+ positively selected. The CDR3 DNA reads as TGTGCCTGGAGTGTACAACGCGAGCAGTACTTC. It codes for CAWSVQREQYF.